The clone carrying this T cell receptor beta chain has a single count. Its target is not known. This record belongs to a study of cytomegalovirus exposure and HLA in healthy donors. The overall study: A subsequent analysis reported that the roughly 120 validation repertoires were produced on the same platform that had also been used for the 666 first-cohort repertoires. Study-level findings and limits: Cytomegalovirus association was assigned to over 150 TCR beta chains. Most sequenced TCRs were rare (though some public TCRs occurred in many donors). Confirmation was obtained in vitro that a few CMV-associated chains are specific for CMV antigens.

This CDR3 has 12 amino acids. V lost 3 bases and J lost 6, with 6 bases in between. Germline V lookup: CDR1 MNHEY, CDR2 SMNVEV (reference sequence). Here immunoSEQ multiplex PCR was the method, and the copy in TCRdb shows in-frame clones only, minus some. The sample contains approximately 110,000 clones, more than 70% of which appear only once. This chain connects TRBV27 to TRBJ2-1; D not certain. The source of this sequence is a woman aged 18 to 35 in good health and CMV-seronegative. The sequenced sample consisted of PBMCs. CDR3 nucleotides: TGTGCCAGCAGTTTTGGCGGCAATGAGCAGTTCTTC. Translation: CASSFGGNEQFF.